This is a list of T cell receptor beta chains from one sample in a study of shared clonotypes between healthy human individuals. Measured with immunoSEQ multiplex PCR; TCRdb has only the in-frame clones, and not every one. Here the sample spans 2 million to 2.5 million clones, 80% to 95% being singletons. Material for sequencing was naive CD4+ T cells from PBMCs. The receptor source for this set is a young man in good health. Some clones in this sample may be carry-over from other donors' samples. Each CDR3 is given with its conserved first and last residue. A D gene is named only where the DNA matches it firmly. Some rows mark clone size as missing; the rest say once, few, many or name a class of expanded clone.

.	once	TRBJ1-2	TRBV7-9	TGTGCCAGCAGCCCTGCCTCTAACTATGGCTACACCTTC	CASSPASNYGYTF
.	once	TRBJ1-1	TRBV9	TGTGCCAGCAGCTCACATCCGGGACGGAACACTGAAGCTTTCTTT	CASSSHPGRNTEAFF
TRBD2	once	TRBJ2-3	TRBV18	TGTGCCAGCTCACTCCTAAAAGGACTAGCGGGAGGGACTAGCACAGATACGCAGTATTTT	CASSLLKGLAGGTSTDTQYF
.	.	TRBJ2-7	TRBV11-2	TGTGCCAGCAGCACCGGGACGGGGCACTACGAGCAGTACTTC	CASSTGTGHYEQYF
TRBD2	.	TRBJ2-7	TRBV5-6	TGTGCCAGCAGCCCCCTGGCGGGGGTGGGATACGAGCAGTACTTC	CASSPLAGVGYEQYF
TRBD2	.	TRBJ2-7	TRBV7-6	TGTGCCAGCAGCTTAGGTAGCGGGACCAACTACGAGCAGTACTTC	CASSLGSGTNYEQYF
.	.	TRBJ2-7	TRBV7-9	TGTGCCAGCAGCTTAGTCCCTATCCGGTCCGGGGACTACGAGCAGTACTTC	CASSLVPIRSGDYEQYF
.	once	TRBJ2-6	TRBV18	TGTGCCAGCTCACCAACAGGGCTTTCTGGGGCCAACGTCCTGACTTTC	CASSPTGLSGANVLTF
TRBD2	.	TRBJ2-1	TRBV7-3	TGTGCCAGCAGCTTTAAGGGCGGGAGCTCCTACAATGAGCAGTTCTTC	CASSFKGGSSYNEQFF
TRBD2	.	TRBJ2-5	TRBV28	TGTGCCAGCAGTTTGGGGACTAGCGGGTACCAAGAGACCCAGTACTTC	CASSLGTSGYQETQYF
TRBD1	.	TRBJ2-1	TRBV7-2	TGTGCCAGCAGCTCTTGGACAGGGGGTGAGCAGTTCTTC	CASSSWTGGEQFF
.	.	TRBJ2-3	TRBV7-2	TGTGCCTCTTCCGTGGCCTCAGATACGCAGTATTTT	CASSVASDTQYF
TRBD1	once	TRBJ1-4	TRBV28	TGTGCCAGCAGTTTACGGTCAGGGGGAATTGAAAAACTGTTTTTT	CASSLRSGGIEKLFF
TRBD2	.	TRBJ2-7	TRBV7-7	TGTGCCAGCAGCCCGAGGGCGGGGGACGAGCAGTACTTC	CASSPRAGDEQYF
TRBD1	.	TRBJ1-1	TRBV18	TGTGCCAGCTCAACTTCCGGGACAGCTAACACTGAAGCTTTCTTT	CASSTSGTANTEAFF
.	.	TRBJ1-5	TRBV7-9	TGTGCCAGCAGCCCGGGGGCGGGTCAGCCCCAGCATTTT	CASSPGAGQPQHF
TRBD2	.	TRBJ2-6	TRBV19	TGTGCCAGTAGGGCAGGGACTACCTCTGGGGCCAACGTCCTGACTTTC	CASRAGTTSGANVLTF
.	.	TRBJ2-5	TRBV11-2	TGTGCCAGCAGTCCCCGGGTGTGGGGAGAGACCCAGTACTTC	CASSPRVWGETQYF
.	.	TRBJ1-3	TRBV13	TGTGCCAGCAGCTTAGGCGCGGGGAGAGGAGCGAGAAACACCATATATTTT	CASSLGAGRGARNTIYF
TRBD2	.	TRBJ2-3	TRBV4-3	TGCGCCAGCAGCCAACAGGGACTAGCGGGAGGGCCAGATACGCAGTATTTT	CASSQQGLAGGPDTQYF
.	.	TRBJ1-4	TRBV4-1	TGCGCCAGCAGCCAAGTGGGAGTAACTAATGAAAAACTGTTTTTT	CASSQVGVTNEKLFF
.	once	TRBJ2-7	TRBV29-1	TGCAGCGTTGGAGACAGGTCCTACGAGCAGTACTTC	CSVGDRSYEQYF
.	.	TRBJ1-4	TRBV21-1	TGTGCCAGCAGCACCTGGGACAGATCGAATGAAAAACTGTTTTTT	CASSTWDRSNEKLFF
.	.	TRBJ2-7	TRBV6-6	TGTGCCACCAGGGACAACTCCTACGAGCAGTACTTC	CATRDNSYEQYF
.	.	TRBJ2-3	TRBV7-3	TGTGCCAGCAGCCTAATGGCAGGGGCCACAGATACGCAGTATTTT	CASSLMAGATDTQYF
.	.	TRBJ1-5	TRBV15	TGTGCCACCAGCAGGGTCTCCAATCAGCCCCAGCATTTT	CATSRVSNQPQHF
.	.	TRBJ2-1	TRBV28	TGTGCCAGCAGTTTAGGAATTCCTTACAATGAGCAGTTCTTC	CASSLGIPYNEQFF